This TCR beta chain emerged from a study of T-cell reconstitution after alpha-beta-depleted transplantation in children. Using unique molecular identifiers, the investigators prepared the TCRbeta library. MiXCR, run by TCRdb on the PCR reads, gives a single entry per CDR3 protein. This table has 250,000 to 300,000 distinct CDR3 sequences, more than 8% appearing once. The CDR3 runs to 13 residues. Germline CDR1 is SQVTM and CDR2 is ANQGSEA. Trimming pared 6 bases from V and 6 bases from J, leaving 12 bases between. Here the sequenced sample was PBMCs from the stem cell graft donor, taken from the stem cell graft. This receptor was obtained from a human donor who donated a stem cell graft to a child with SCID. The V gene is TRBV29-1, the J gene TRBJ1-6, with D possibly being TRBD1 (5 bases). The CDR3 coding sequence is TGCAGCGTGGGGGACGGCCTTAATTCACCCCTCCACTTT. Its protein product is CSVGDGLNSPLHF.